This entry lists 6 T cell receptor beta chains sequenced from one sample in a study of OX40 agonist ivuxolimab in advanced cancers. The data were produced by immunoSEQ multiplex PCR, yet TCRdb's version contains in-frame clones alone and is incomplete. The data show about 82,000 clones, around 90% seen once. Sequenced here: CD4+ or CD8+ T cells sorted from blood, sampled in a trial of the OX40 agonist ivuxolimab. The receptors were gathered from an adult with an advanced solid tumor such as melanoma, head and neck, liver or kidney cancer.

As concerns this clone: The sample carries other DNA sequences with the same CDR3. The chain has TRBV19 and TRBJ1-5; D is unclear. This CDR3 contains 13 residues. Per the germline V gene, CDR1 is LNHDA and CDR2 is SQIVND (reference sequence). V shed 9 bases and J shed 2 bases, with 11 bases lying between them. The CDR3, as DNA: TGTGCCAGAACAAAGGAGGGCAATCAGCCCCAGCATTTT. This codes for CARTKEGNQPQHF.

The chain recombines TRBV5-1 with TRBJ1-1; D not resolved. Germline V gene data show CDR1 as SGHRS and CDR2 as YFSETQ. The CDR3 is 12 amino acids. V shed 1 base and J shed 5 bases, with 6 bases lying between them. This CDR3 is CASSLPGTEAFF. DNA of the CDR3: TGCGCCAGCAGCTTGCCCGGAACTGAAGCTTTCTTT.

V and J are TRBV10-2 and TRBJ2-7; the match to TRBD2 covers 13 bases. CDR1 and CDR2 from the germline V gene are WSHSY and SAAADI. The CDR3 runs 15 residues. V dropped 6 bases and J dropped 3; count of bases not matched to a gene: 5. The CDR3 DNA reads as TGCGCCAGCAGATCTGGACTAGCGGGAGTCTACGAGCAGTACTTC. Translated, it gives CASRSGLAGVYEQYF.

The V and J genes are TRBV11-2 and TRBJ1-1, with TRBD1 matching over 7 bases. The CDR3 is 15 residues long. The germline gives CDR1 SGHAT, CDR2 FQNNGV. The V and J ends lost 7 bases and 0 bases, in that order; junction bases with no gene match: 8. This CDR3 is CASTQGGRMNTEAFF. The CDR3 DNA reads TGTGCCAGCACCCAAGGGGGCAGGATGAACACTGAAGCTTTCTTT.

V usage is TRBV29-1 and J usage is TRBJ2-1, with D perhaps given as TRBD1 or TRBD2 (5 bases each). The CDR3 length is 18 residues. Germline V gives CDR1 SQVTM, CDR2 ANQGSEA. Trimming left V 7 bases short and J 0 bases short, with 25 bases between. The CDR3 spells CSDLRDASESGSYNEQFF. CDR3 nucleotides: TGCAGCGATTTACGGGACGCGTCGGAGTCTGGCTCCTACAATGAGCAGTTCTTC.

This clone was observed a few times. The chain uses TRBV7-9 and TRBJ2-7; D is possibly TRBD1 (6 bases). CDR3 length: 13 residues. Per the germline V gene, CDR1 is SEHNR and CDR2 is FQNEAQ (reference sequence). The ends were cut back, 6 bases at V and 5 bases at J, with 14 bases in the middle. CDR3 nucleotide sequence: TGTGCCAGCAGAGACAGGTTCCACGACGAGCAGTACTTC. Its protein is CASRDRFHDEQYF.